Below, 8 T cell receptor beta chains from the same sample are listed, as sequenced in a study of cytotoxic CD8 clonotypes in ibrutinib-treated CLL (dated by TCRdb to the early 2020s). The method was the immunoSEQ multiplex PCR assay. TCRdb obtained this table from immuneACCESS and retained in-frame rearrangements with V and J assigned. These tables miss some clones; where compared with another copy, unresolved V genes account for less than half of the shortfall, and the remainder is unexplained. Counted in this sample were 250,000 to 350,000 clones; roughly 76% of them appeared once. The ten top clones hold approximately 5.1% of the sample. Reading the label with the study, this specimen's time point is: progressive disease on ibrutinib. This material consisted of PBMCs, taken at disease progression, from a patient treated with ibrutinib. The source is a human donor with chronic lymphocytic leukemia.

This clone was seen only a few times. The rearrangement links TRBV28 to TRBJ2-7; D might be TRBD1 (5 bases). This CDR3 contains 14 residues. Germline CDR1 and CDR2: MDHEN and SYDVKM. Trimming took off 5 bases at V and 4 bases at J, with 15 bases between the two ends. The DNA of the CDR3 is TGTGCCAGCAGTCCTATCCGGACACTTTACGAGCAGTACTTC. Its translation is CASSPIRTLYEQYF.

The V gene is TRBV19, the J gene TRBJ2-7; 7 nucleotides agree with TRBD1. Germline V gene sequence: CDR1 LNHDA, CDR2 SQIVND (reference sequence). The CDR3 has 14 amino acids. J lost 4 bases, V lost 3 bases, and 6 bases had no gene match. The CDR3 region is CASSINRGPYEQYF. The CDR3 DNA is TGTGCCAGTAGTATCAACAGGGGACCATACGAGCAGTACTTC.

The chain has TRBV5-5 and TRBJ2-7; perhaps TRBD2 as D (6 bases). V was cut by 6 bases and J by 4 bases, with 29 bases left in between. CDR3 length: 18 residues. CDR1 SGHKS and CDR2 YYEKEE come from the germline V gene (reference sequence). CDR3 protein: CASTETALPGLRLYEQYF. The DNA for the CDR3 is TGTGCCAGCACCGAGACCGCGCTCCCGGGACTGCGATTGTACGAGCAGTACTTC. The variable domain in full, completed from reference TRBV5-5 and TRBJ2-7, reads DAGVTQSPTHLIKTRGQQVTLRCSPISGHKSVSWYQQVLGQGPQFIFQYYEKEERGRGNFPDRFSARQFPNYSSELNVNALLLGDSALYLCASTETALPGLRLYEQYFGPGTRLTVT.

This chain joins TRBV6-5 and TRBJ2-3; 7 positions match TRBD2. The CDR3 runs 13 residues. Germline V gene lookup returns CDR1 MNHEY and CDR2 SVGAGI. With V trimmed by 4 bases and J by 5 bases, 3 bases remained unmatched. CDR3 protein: CASSSRGVDTQYF. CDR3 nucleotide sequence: TGTGCCAGCAGTTCCCGGGGGGTAGATACGCAGTATTTT.

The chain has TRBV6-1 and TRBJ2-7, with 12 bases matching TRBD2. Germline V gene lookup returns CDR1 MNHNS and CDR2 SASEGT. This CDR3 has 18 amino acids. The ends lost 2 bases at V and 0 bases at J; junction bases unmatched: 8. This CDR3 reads CASSEKRLAGAYSYEQYF. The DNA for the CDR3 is TGTGCCAGCAGTGAAAAGAGACTAGCGGGGGCCTACTCCTACGAGCAGTACTTC.

The CDR3 DNA reads as TGTGCCAGCTCACCGGGGACCGGGACAGGGTCATTTGACTATGGCTACACCTTC. Its protein product is CASSPGTGTGSFDYGYTF. V is TRBV18 and J is TRBJ1-2, with 9 bases identical to TRBD1. The CDR3 runs 18 residues. Germline values: CDR1 KGHSH, CDR2 LQKENI. The J segment lost 3 bases and the V segment lost 3 bases, leaving 14 bases of the junction unmatched.

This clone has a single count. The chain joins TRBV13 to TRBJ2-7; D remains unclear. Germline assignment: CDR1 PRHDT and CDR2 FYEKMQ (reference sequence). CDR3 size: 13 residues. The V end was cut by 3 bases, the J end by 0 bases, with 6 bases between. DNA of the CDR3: TGTGCCAGCAGCTTGAAGGGCTCCTACGAGCAGTACTTC. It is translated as CASSLKGSYEQYF.

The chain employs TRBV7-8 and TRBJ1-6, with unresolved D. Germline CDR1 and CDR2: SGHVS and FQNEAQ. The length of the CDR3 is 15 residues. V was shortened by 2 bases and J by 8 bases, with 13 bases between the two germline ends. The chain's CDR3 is CASSLLTGWDSPLHF. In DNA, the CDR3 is TGTGCCAGCAGCTTATTGACGGGGTGGGATTCACCCCTCCACTTT.